What follows describes a single TCR beta chain. Its matching antigen is unknown. The sample is drawn from a study of T cell responses to AZD1222 COVID-19 vaccine. Repertoires were generated with immunoSEQ multiplex PCR, while TCRdb's copy carries only in-frame clones and drops some. In the table there are some 99,000 clones, approximately 90% of which are singletons. Study-wide results and caveats: Donors skewed white British and female; clonal diversity was possibly underestimated.

The CDR3 runs to 13 residues. V shed 2 bases, J shed 8 bases, and the junction held 4 bases outside the gene matches. Germline V CDR1 and CDR2: GTSNPN, SVGIG (reference sequence). This sample comprised peripheral blood, obtained on day 0 of AZD1222 vaccination. The V gene is TRBV30, the J gene TRBJ2-2, with 8 bases aligning to TRBD1. The TCR was taken from an adult in good health. The DNA for the CDR3 is TGTGCCTGGAGTCAGGGGGCAAGGGGGGAGCTGTTTTTT. The encoded protein is CAWSQGARGELFF.